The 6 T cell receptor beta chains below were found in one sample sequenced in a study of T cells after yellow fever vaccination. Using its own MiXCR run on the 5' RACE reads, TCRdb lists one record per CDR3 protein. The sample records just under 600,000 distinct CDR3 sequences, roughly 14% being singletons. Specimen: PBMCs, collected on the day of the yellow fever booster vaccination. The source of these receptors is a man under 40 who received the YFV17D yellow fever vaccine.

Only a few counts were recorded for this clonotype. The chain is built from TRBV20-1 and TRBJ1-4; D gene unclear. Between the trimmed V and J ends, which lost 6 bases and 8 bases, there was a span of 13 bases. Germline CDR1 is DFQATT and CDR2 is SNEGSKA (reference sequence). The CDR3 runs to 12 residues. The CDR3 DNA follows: TGCAGTGCGGGTAGTTTCAAGGAAAAACTGTTTTTT. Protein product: CSAGSFKEKLFF.

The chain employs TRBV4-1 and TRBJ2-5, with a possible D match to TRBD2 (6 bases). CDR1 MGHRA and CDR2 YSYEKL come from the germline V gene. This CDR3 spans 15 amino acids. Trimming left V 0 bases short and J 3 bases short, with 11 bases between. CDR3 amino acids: CASSQDPPGEETQYF. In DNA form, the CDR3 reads TGCGCCAGCAGCCAAGACCCCCCGGGGGAAGAGACCCAGTACTTC.

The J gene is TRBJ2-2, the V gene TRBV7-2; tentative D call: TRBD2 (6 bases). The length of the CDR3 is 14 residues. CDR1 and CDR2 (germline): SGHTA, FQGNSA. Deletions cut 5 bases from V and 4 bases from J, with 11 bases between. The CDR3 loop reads CASSKRRGTGELFF. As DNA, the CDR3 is TGTGCCAGCAGCAAGCGGAGGGGCACCGGGGAGCTGTTTTTT.

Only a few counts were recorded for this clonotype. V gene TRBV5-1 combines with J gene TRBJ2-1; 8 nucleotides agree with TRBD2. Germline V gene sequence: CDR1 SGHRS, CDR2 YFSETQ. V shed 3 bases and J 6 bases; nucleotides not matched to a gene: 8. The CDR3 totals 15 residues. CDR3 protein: CASSSLISGSNEQFF. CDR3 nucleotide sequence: TGCGCCAGCAGCTCCTTGATCAGCGGGAGCAATGAGCAGTTCTTC.

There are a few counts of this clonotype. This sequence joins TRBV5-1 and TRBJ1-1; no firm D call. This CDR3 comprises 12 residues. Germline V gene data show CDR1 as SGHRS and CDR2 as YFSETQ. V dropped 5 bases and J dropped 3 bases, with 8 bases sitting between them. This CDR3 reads CASRSGDTEAFF. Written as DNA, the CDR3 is TGCGCCAGCAGGAGCGGGGACACTGAAGCTTTCTTT.

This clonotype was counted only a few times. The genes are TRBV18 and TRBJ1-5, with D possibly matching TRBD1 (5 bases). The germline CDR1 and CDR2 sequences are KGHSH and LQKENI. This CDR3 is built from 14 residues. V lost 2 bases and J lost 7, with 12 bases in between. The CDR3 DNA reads TGTGCCAGCTCACCAATTCCCCAGGGACAGCCCCAGCATTTT. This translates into CASSPIPQGQPQHF.